The 19 T cell receptor beta chains below were found in one sample sequenced in a study of post-analysis software for immune sequencing data. For these TCRs, the target antigens are not known. Study-level points and caveats: Compared with controls, patients had more of five TRBV segments, including TRBV5-6, TRBV5-1 and TRBV20-1.

Prepared libraries of TCR beta cDNA carried unique molecular identifiers. TCRdb reprocessed the PCR reads via MiXCR and lists one record per CDR3 protein. The data contain hundreds of thousands of distinct CDR3 sequences, around 64% of them singletons. Sequencing input: blood. All receptors derive from a girl aged 2 to 10 with multiple sclerosis.

This chain uses TRBV12-3 or TRBV12-4 with TRBJ2-7, with 9 bases identical to TRBD1. Trimming cost V 6 bases and J 6 bases; bases outside gene matches: 9. This CDR3 has 14 residues. Here the CDR3 reads CASSPGTGNGEQYF. The CDR3 DNA is TGTGCCAGCAGCCCCGGGACAGGGAACGGCGAGCAGTACTTC.

The chain uses TRBV29-1 and TRBJ2-2, with D tentatively TRBD2 (6 bases). V dropped 6 bases and J dropped 4 bases, with 12 bases sitting between them. The germline CDR1 and CDR2 sequences are SQVTM and ANQGSEA. The CDR3 totals 13 residues. Here the CDR3 reads CSVKGGSTGELFF. CDR3 DNA sequence: TGCAGCGTCAAAGGAGGGTCCACCGGGGAGCTGTTTTTT.

The table lists this clonotype with a few counts. The chain couples TRBV28 to TRBJ2-1; a possible D gene is TRBD2 (6 bases). From germline, CDR1 is MDHEN and CDR2 SYDVKM. V lost 2 bases, J lost 1 base, and 24 bases lay in between. This CDR3 has 20 residues. DNA for the CDR3: TGTGCCAGCAGTTTAACGTGGGTCCCAACGGGAGTACAGTCCTACAATGAGCAGTTCTTC. Amino acid sequence: CASSLTWVPTGVQSYNEQFF.

The chain has TRBV7-9 and TRBJ2-7, with 8 bases lining up with TRBD2. This CDR3 spans 14 amino acids. Germline V gene lookup returns CDR1 SEHNR and CDR2 FQNEAQ (reference sequence). Trimming at V came to 4 bases and at J to 4 bases, leaving 6 bases not matched to a gene. The DNA for the CDR3 is TGTGCCAGCAGCTACGGGACTAGAGTGTACGAGCAGTACTTC. Translation gives CASSYGTRVYEQYF.

This clonotype was observed at least ten times. The V and J genes are TRBV20-1 and TRBJ2-5; possible D gene TRBD1, 5 bases. Germline V lookup: CDR1 DFQATT, CDR2 SNEGSKA (reference sequence). V was pared by 1 base and J by 1 base, with 7 bases between. The CDR3 is 13 amino acids. CDR3 region: CSARGQGQETQYF. The CDR3 DNA reads as TGCAGTGCTAGAGGTCAGGGCCAAGAGACCCAGTACTTC.

The rearrangement uses TRBV29-1 and TRBJ2-1; D gene ambiguous. The germline CDR1 and CDR2 sequences are SQVTM and ANQGSEA. The V end was cut by 2 bases, the J end by 9 bases, with 17 bases between. The CDR3 is made up of 14 amino acids. The CDR3 DNA reads as TGCAGCGTTGAAAATCGGGCCAAGTCCCCTGAGCAGTTCTTC. Its translation: CSVENRAKSPEQFF.

In DNA form, the CDR3 reads TGTGCCTGGAGTACGCAGGGGAACACTGAAGCTTTCTTT. Its protein is CAWSTQGNTEAFF. The V and J genes are TRBV30 and TRBJ1-1; D might be TRBD1 (5 bases). CDR1 is GTSNPN, CDR2 SVGIG, per germline (reference sequence). This CDR3 has 13 amino acids. Deletions cut 2 bases from V and 1 base from J, with 8 bases between.

The genes are TRBV29-1 and TRBJ1-2; D not resolved. This CDR3 comprises 9 residues. Trimming pared 4 bases from V and 8 bases from J, leaving 5 bases between. Germline CDR1 is SQVTM and CDR2 is ANQGSEA. The CDR3 DNA sequence: TGCAGCGTTGTGGGCGGCTACACCTTC. It is translated as CSVVGGYTF.

CDR3 loop: CASSQLRTTTTDTQYF. CDR3 coding DNA: TGTGCCAGCAGCCAACTTAGGACTACGACCACAGATACGCAGTATTTT. The chain carries TRBV14 and TRBJ2-3, with D possibly being TRBD2 (6 bases). This CDR3 is built from 16 residues. With 2 bases removed from V and 2 bases from J, the gap between germline ends came to 14 bases. CDR1 and CDR2 from the germline V gene are SGHDN and FVKESK.

The rearrangement uses TRBV5-1 and TRBJ2-7, with D uncertain. There are 19 residues in the CDR3. V lost 0 bases, J lost 2 bases, and 24 bases lay in between. Germline V CDR1 and CDR2: SGHRS, YFSETQ. The CDR3 DNA is TGCGCCAGCAGCTTGGTTGCATTCCGGGCCCACATGCGGACCTACGAGCAGTACTTC. Translation gives CASSLVAFRAHMRTYEQYF. Filled out from reference TRBV5-1 and TRBJ2-7, the complete variable domain reads KAGVTQTPRYLIKTRGQQVTLSCSPISGHRSVSWYQQTPGQGLQFLFEYFSETQRNKGNFPGRFSGRQFSNSRSEMNVSTLELGDSALYLCASSLVAFRAHMRTYEQYFGPGTRLTVT.

The rearrangement uses TRBV4-2 and TRBJ2-1, with D perhaps being TRBD1 or TRBD2 (6 bases each). The CDR3 has 16 residues. Germline V lookup: CDR1 LGHNA, CDR2 YNFKEQ. V was cut by 4 bases and J by 5 bases, with 18 bases left in between. The CDR3 sequence: CASSLGGGGSNNEQFF. DNA of the CDR3: TGTGCCAGCAGCCTCGGAGGGGGTGGGTCGAACAATGAGCAGTTCTTC.

This clonotype has a single count. The V and J genes are TRBV27 and TRBJ2-3; the D gene is possibly TRBD2 (6 bases). This CDR3 has 18 residues. Per the germline V gene, CDR1 is MNHEY and CDR2 is SMNVEV (reference sequence). V lost 5 bases and J lost 4, with 25 bases in between. The CDR3 bases are TGTGCCAGCAGTATACTAGTGGGGGGACGATCTCCCCCAGATACGCAGTATTTT. It specifies CASSILVGGRSPPDTQYF.

A single count supports this clonotype. The rearrangement links TRBV11-1 to TRBJ2-7; 7 positions agree with TRBD2. The DNA end is more similar to TRBJ2-5, so the J call may be wrong. The CDR3 covers 16 residues. Germline assignment: CDR1 SGHAT and CDR2 FQDESV (reference sequence). This CDR3 reads CASSFPGLPGSATQYF. In nucleotides, the CDR3 is TGTGCCAGCAGCTTTCCGGGACTACCGGGGAGTGCGACCCAGTACTTC.

This clonotype was counted only a few times. The V gene is TRBV6-4, the J gene TRBJ2-1; TRBD1 matches at 9 bases. Losses at the gene ends were 3 bases for V and 6 bases for J; bases not matched to a gene: 6. This CDR3 contains 15 residues. Germline V lookup: CDR1 MRHNA, CDR2 SNTAGT. The CDR3 here is CASSDAQGAGNEQFF. In nucleotides, the CDR3 is TGTGCCAGCAGTGATGCACAGGGGGCCGGCAATGAGCAGTTCTTC.

This clonotype was seen a single time. The J gene is TRBJ1-5, the V gene TRBV7-2; 7 bases line up with TRBD1. V trimming: 2 bases; J trimming: 5 bases; junction bases outside the gene matches: 9. The CDR3 sequence is 16 residues long. Looked up from germline, CDR1 is SGHTA and CDR2 is FQGNSA. In DNA, the CDR3 is TGTGCCAGCAGCTTACCCGGGACAGTAACTCATCAGCCCCAGCATTTT. Translated: CASSLPGTVTHQPQHF.

The chain employs TRBV12-3 or TRBV12-4 and TRBJ2-5; a possible D gene is TRBD1 (5 bases). The ends were cut back, 3 bases at V and 5 bases at J, with 13 bases in the middle. The CDR3 runs to 14 residues. The DNA for the CDR3 is TGTGCCAGCAGTTTTCAAATGGGGCAGGAGACCCAGTACTTC. This encodes CASSFQMGQETQYF.

This chain links TRBV7-2 with TRBJ1-6; tentative D call: TRBD1 (5 bases). Per germline, CDR1 SGHTA and CDR2 FQGNSA. Trimming cost V 1 base and J 8 bases, with 21 bases left between them. This CDR3 contains 18 residues. CDR3 residues: CASSLVPPGLQPDSPLHF. CDR3 sequence (DNA): TGTGCCAGCAGCTTAGTTCCCCCGGGACTCCAACCGGATTCACCCCTCCACTTT.

V and J are TRBV5-5 and TRBJ2-5, with 8 bases that match TRBD1. The CDR3 loop spans 17 amino acids. The germline gives CDR1 SGHKS, CDR2 YYEKEE (reference sequence). V dropped 0 bases and J dropped 2; count of bases not matched to a gene: 9. CDR3 DNA sequence: TGTGCCAGCAGCTTGGGTGACAGGGGTCTACGTCAAGAGACCCAGTACTTC. It translates to CASSLGDRGLRQETQYF.

The table lists this clonotype with a count of one. V is TRBV5-1 and J is TRBJ2-3; 10 positions match TRBD2. Germline trimming cut 7 bases from V and 6 bases from J; bases unmatched to any gene: 5. The CDR3 loop spans 13 amino acids. In germline, CDR1 is SGHRS, CDR2 YFSETQ. The CDR3 DNA reads as TGCGCCAGCCAGCGGGGGGGTACTGATACGCAGTATTTT. Translating gives CASQRGGTDTQYF.